The entry below gives a single T cell receptor (beta chain) sequence along with its context. The target antigen is unknown. The sample comes from a study of shared clonotypes between healthy human individuals. In the study overall: CD4 naive cells filled three plates per donor, CD4 memory three, CD8 naive two and CD8 memory one.

Each of the donors was a healthy adult who was HIV-negative and had not had a recent acute infection or vaccination. Overall study findings and caveats: The naive CD4 repertoires of several donors were compared, and roughly 5% of clonotypes were shared.

Using 200 ng DNA, roughly 33,000 T cell genomes, the sorted-subset replicate PCRs were run. Here immunoSEQ multiplex PCR was the method, and the copy in TCRdb shows in-frame clones only, minus some. Of approximately 2.4 million clones in the sample, 90% to 96% are singletons; the top ten hold about 0.13%. The sequence derives from a man younger than 30 in good health. The sequenced sample was naive CD4+ T cells sorted from blood. Sample subset: CD45RA+ positively selected.

CDR3 DNA: TGTGCCAGCAGTCAGGGACAGACCCAGTACTTC. The encoded protein is CASSQGQTQYF. The chain is built from TRBV27 and TRBJ2-5; either TRBD1 or TRBD2 may supply D (5 bases each). The germline V and J ends were trimmed by 5 bases and 6 bases, with 7 bases remaining between them. Germline V gene sequence: CDR1 MNHEY, CDR2 SMNVEV (reference sequence). The CDR3 covers 11 residues.